The clone carrying this T cell receptor (beta chain) has ten or more counts. Its antigen is unknown. Thyroid ultrasound, orbital computed tomography, clinical symptoms, and serum thyroxine and TRAb underpinned diagnoses. These data come from a study of T cells in Graves' hyperthyroidism and ophthalmopathy. TCR beta CDR3 region amplification was performed from RNA transcripts. RT-PCR in the first round (using the HTBI primer set) targeted the TCR CDR3. MiXCR was run by TCRdb on the multiplex PCR reads, yielding one entry per CDR3 protein. Of over 150,000 distinct CDR3 sequences listed, less than 20% are singletons. Findings of the study overall: Expanded thyroid clonotypes (above 0.001) were mostly also found in blood. Stable hyperthyroidism was told apart from ophthalmopathy by a model built on 13 V-J features.

CDR3 length equals 13 residues. V gave up 4 bases and J gave up 6 bases, with 12 bases separating them. Germline V lookup: CDR1 SGHTA, CDR2 FQGTGA. The rearrangement uses TRBV7-3 and TRBJ1-1; D is unresolved. Sequenced: blood. This TCR derives from a woman in her forties or fifties with Graves' hyperthyroidism. The CDR3 coding sequence is TGTGCCAGCAGCTCTTCGGGAGGTGCTGAAGCTTTCTTT. Translated: CASSSSGGAEAFF.